This T cell receptor (beta chain) came from a study of CD8 T cells in Susac syndrome. The overall study: Clinically active disease was present in six of the sequenced Susac syndrome patients. Eight of these patients were in remission. Patients with Susac syndrome were therapy-naive, treated with corticosteroids, or treated with intravenous immunoglobulin alone when blood was collected. The study's findings and limits: Susac syndrome CD4+ T cell repertoires showed no clonal expansion.

In regard to this clonotype: Its antigen is unknown.

There are 14 residues in the CDR3. Trimming removed 5 bases from V and 1 base from J; junction bases left unmatched: 5. In germline, CDR1 is PRHDT, CDR2 FYEKMQ (reference sequence). Reverse transcription used roughly 0.45 to 1 ug RNA and random hexamers. Using its own MiXCR run on the immunoSEQ multiplex PCR reads, TCRdb lists one record per CDR3 protein. Found here are 170,000 or so distinct CDR3 sequences, around 95% of them singletons; the top ten hold around 0.12%. The TCR originated in a human donor with Susac syndrome. This sequence joins TRBV13 and TRBJ2-7, with 7 bases that match TRBD1. Sequences were obtained from CD4+ T cells from PBMCs. The CDR3 sequence is CASSKTQGSYEQYF. The CDR3 nucleotides read TGTGCCAGCAGCAAGACACAGGGGTCCTACGAGCAGTACTTC. Full variable domain (outside the CDR3, taken from reference TRBV13 and TRBJ2-7): AAGVIQSPRHLIKEKRETATLKCYPIPRHDTVYWYQQGPGQDPQFLISFYEKMQSDKGSIPDRFSAQQFSDYHSELNMSSLELGDSALYFCASSKTQGSYEQYFGPGTRLTVT.